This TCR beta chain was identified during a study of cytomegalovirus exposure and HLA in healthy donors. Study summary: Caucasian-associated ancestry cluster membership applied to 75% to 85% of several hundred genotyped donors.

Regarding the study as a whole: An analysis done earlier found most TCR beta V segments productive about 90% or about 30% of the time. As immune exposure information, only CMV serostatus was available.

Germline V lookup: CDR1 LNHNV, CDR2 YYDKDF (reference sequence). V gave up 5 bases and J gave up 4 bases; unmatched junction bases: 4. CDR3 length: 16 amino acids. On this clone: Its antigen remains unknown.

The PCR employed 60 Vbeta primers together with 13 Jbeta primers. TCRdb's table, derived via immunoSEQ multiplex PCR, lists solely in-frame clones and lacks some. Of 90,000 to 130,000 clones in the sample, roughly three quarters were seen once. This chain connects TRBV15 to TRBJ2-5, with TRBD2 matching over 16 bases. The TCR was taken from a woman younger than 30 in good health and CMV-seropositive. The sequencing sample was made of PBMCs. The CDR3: CATSGGLAGGAETQYF. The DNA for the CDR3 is TGTGCCACCAGCGGGGGACTAGCGGGAGGGGCAGAGACCCAGTACTTC.